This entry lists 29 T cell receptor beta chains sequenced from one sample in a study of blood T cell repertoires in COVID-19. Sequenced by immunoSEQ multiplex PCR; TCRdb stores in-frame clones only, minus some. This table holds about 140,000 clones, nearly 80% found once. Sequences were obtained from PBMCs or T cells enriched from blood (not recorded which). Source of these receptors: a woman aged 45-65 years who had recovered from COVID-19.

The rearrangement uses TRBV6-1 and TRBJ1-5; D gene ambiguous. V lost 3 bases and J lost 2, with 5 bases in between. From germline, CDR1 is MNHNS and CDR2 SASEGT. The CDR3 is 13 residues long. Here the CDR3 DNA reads TGTGCCAGCAGTGATAGCGGCAATCAGCCCCAGCATTTT. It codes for CASSDSGNQPQHF.

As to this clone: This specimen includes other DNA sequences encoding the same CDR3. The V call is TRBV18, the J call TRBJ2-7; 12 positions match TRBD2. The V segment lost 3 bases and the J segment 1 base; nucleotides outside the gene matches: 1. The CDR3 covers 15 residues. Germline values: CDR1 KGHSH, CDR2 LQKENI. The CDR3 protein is CASSPGLAGSYEQYF. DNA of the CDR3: TGTGCCAGCTCACCGGGACTAGCGGGTTCCTACGAGCAGTACTTC.

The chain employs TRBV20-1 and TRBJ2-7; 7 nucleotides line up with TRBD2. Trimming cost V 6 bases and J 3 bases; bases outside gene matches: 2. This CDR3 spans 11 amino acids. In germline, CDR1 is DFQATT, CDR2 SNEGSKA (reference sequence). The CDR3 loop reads CSAGDYYEQYF. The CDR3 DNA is TGCAGTGCAGGGGACTACTACGAGCAGTACTTC.

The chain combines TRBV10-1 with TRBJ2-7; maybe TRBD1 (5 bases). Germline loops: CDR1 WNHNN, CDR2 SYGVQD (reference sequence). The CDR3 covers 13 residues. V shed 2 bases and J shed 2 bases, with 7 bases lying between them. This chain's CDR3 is CASSEKGTYEQYF. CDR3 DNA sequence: TGCGCCAGCAGTGAGAAGGGGACCTACGAGCAGTACTTC.

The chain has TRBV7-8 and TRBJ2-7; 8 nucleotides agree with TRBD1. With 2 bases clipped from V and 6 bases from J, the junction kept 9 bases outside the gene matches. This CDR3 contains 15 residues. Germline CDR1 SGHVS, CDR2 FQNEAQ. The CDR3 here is CASSLTTGALGEQYF. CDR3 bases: TGTGCCAGCAGCTTAACGACAGGGGCCTTGGGCGAGCAGTACTTC.

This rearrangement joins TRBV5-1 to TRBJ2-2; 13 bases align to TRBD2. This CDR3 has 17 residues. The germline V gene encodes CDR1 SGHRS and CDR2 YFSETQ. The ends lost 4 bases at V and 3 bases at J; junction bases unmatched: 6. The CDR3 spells CASSHLTSGRYTGELFF. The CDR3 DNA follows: TGCGCCAGCAGCCACCTGACTAGCGGGAGGTACACCGGGGAGCTGTTTTTT. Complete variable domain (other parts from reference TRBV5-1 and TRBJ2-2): KAGVTQTPRYLIKTRGQQVTLSCSPISGHRSVSWYQQTPGQGLQFLFEYFSETQRNKGNFPGRFSGRQFSNSRSEMNVSTLELGDSALYLCASSHLTSGRYTGELFFGEGSRLTVL.

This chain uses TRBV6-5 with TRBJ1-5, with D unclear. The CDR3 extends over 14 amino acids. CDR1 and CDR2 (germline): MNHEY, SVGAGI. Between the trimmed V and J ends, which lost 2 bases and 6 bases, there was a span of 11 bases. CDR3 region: CASSYDGEGQPQHF. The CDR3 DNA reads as TGTGCCAGCAGTTACGACGGGGAAGGTCAGCCCCAGCATTTT.

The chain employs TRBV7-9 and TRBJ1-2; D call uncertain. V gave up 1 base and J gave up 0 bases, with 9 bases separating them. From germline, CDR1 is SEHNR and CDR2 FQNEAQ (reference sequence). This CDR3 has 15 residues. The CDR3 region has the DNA TGTGCCAGCAGCTTAGATGATGGAGCTAACTATGGCTACACCTTC. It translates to CASSLDDGANYGYTF.

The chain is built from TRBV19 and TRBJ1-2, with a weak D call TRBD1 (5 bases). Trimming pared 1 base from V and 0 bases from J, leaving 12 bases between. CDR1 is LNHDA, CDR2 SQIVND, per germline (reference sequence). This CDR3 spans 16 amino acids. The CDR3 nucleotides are TGTGCCAGTAGTATAGGTGGACACCAAGCTAACTATGGCTACACCTTC. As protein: CASSIGGHQANYGYTF.

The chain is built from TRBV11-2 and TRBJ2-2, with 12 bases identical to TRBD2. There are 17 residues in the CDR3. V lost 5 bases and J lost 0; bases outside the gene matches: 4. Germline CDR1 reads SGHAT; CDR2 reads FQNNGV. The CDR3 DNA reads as TGTGCCAGCAGCCCAGGACTAGCGGGGCCGAACACCGGGGAGCTGTTTTTT. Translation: CASSPGLAGPNTGELFF.

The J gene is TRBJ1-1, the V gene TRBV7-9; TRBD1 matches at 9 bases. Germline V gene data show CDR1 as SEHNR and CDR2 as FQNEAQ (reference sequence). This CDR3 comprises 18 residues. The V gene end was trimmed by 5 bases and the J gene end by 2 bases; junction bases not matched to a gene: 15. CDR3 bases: TGTGCCAGCAGCCCCCTTGGGCGGACAGGGGACTTCAACACTGAAGCTTTCTTT. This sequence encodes CASSPLGRTGDFNTEAFF.

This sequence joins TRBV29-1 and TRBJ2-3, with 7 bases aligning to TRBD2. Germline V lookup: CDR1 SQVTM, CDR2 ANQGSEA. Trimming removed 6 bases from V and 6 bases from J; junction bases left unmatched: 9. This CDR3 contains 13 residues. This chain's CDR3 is CSVRTSDLDTQYF. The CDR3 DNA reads TGCAGCGTGAGGACTAGTGATTTGGATACGCAGTATTTT.

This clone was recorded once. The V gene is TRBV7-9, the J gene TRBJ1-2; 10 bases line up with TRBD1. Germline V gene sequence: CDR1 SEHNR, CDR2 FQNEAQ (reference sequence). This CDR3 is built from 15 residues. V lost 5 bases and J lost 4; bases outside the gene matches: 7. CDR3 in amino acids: CASSRQGATFYGYTF. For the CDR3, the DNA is TGTGCCAGCAGCCGACAGGGGGCCACCTTCTATGGCTACACCTTC.

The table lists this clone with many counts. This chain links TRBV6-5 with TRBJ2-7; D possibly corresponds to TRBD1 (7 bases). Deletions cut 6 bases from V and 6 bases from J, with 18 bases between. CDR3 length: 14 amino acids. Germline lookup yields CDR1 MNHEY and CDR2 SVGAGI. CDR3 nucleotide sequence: TGTGCCAGCAGCCCAGGACAGGTGGGGGGCGAGCAGTACTTC. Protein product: CASSPGQVGGEQYF.

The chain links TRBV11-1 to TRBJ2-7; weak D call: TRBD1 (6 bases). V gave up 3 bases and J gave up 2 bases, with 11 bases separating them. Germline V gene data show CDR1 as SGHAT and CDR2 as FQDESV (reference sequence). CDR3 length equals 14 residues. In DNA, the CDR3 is TGTGCCAGCAGCTTGGGCAGGGGCACCTACGAGCAGTACTTC. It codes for CASSLGRGTYEQYF.

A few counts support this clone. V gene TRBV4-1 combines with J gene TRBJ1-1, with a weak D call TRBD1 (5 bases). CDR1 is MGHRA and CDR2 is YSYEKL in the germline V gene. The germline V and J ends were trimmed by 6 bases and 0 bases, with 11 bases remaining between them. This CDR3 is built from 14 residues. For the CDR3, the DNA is TGCGCCAGCAGAAACGACAGACTGAACACTGAAGCTTTCTTT. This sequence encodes CASRNDRLNTEAFF.

The CDR3 loop reads CASSDRDRTESNEQFF. In DNA, the CDR3 is TGTGCCAGCAGCGACAGGGATAGGACAGAAAGTAATGAGCAGTTCTTC. The chain joins TRBV9 to TRBJ2-1; D is perhaps TRBD1 (6 bases). Germline CDR1 is SGDLS and CDR2 is YYNGEE. CDR3 length: 16 residues. V was clipped by 3 bases and J by 7 bases, with 20 bases between them.

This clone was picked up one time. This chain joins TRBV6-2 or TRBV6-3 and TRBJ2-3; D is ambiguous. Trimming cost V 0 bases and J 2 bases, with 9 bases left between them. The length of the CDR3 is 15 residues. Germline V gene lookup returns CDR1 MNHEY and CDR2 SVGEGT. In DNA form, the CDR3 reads TGTGCCAGCAGTTACTCGACAACAGCCACAGATACGCAGTATTTT. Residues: CASSYSTTATDTQYF.

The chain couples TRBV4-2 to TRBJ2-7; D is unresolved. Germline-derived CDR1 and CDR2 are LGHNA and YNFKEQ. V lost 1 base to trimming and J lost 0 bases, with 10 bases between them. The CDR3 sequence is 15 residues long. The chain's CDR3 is CASSQASQSSYEQYF. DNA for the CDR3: TGTGCCAGCAGCCAAGCTTCACAGAGCTCCTACGAGCAGTACTTC.

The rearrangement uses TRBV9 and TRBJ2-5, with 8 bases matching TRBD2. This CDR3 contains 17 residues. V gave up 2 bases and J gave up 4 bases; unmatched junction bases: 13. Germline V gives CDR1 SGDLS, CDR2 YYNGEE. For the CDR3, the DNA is TGTGCCAGCAGCGTCCAATTCAGCGGGAGTATGGGAGAGACCCAGTACTTC. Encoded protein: CASSVQFSGSMGETQYF.

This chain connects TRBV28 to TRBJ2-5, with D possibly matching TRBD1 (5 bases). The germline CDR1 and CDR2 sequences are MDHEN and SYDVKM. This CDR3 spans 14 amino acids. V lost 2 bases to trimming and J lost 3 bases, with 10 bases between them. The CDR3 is CASSLMPGKETQYF. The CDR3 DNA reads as TGTGCCAGCAGTTTAATGCCAGGGAAAGAGACCCAGTACTTC.

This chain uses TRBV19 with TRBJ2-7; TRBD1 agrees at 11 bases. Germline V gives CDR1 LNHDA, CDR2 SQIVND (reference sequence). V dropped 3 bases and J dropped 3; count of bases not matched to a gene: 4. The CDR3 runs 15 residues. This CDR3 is CASSIGTGGLYEQYF. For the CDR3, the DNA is TGTGCCAGTAGTATCGGGACAGGGGGTCTCTACGAGCAGTACTTC.

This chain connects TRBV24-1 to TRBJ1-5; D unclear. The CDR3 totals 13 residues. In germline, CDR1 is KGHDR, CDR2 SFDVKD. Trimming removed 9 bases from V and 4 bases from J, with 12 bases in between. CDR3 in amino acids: CATEAAINQPQHF. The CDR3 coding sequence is TGTGCCACCGAGGCAGCTATAAATCAGCCCCAGCATTTT.

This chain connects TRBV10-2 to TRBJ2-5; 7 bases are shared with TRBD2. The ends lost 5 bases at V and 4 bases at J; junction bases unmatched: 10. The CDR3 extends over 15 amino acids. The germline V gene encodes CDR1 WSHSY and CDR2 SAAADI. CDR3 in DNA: TGCGCCAGCAGTCCCCTAGCGGAGGCGGGAGAGACCCAGTACTTC. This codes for CASSPLAEAGETQYF.

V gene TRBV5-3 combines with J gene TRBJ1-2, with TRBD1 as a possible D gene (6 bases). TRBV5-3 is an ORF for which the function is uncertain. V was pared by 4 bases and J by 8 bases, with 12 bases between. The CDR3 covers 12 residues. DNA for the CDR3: TGTGCCAGAAGCCCGTCAGGGGAAGGCTACACCTTC. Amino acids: CARSPSGEGYTF.

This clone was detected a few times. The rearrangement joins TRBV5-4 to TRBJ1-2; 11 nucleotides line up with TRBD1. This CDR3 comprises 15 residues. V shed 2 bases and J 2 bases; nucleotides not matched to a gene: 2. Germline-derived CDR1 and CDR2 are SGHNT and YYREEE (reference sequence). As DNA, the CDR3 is TGTGCCAGCAGCTTAGGGACAGGGGGAAACTATGGCTACACCTTC. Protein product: CASSLGTGGNYGYTF.

As DNA, the CDR3 is TGCGCCAGCAGCCCCCGAGGGTTTGGACAGGGTGTAGAGACCCAGTACTTC. Translation: CASSPRGFGQGVETQYF. This sequence joins TRBV4-1 and TRBJ2-5; 8 bases align to TRBD1. CDR1 MGHRA and CDR2 YSYEKL come from the germline V gene. There are 17 residues in the CDR3. Trimming removed 4 bases from V and 4 bases from J; junction bases left unmatched: 14.

Here the CDR3 DNA reads TGTGCCAGCAGCCGAAGACTAGCGGGAAGCTCCTACAATGAGCAGTTCTTC. Its protein is CASSRRLAGSSYNEQFF. This sequence joins TRBV11-2 and TRBJ2-1; 11 bases agree with TRBD2. The CDR3 consists of 17 residues. J lost 0 bases, V lost 5 bases, and 6 bases had no gene match. Germline CDR1 is SGHAT and CDR2 is FQNNGV.

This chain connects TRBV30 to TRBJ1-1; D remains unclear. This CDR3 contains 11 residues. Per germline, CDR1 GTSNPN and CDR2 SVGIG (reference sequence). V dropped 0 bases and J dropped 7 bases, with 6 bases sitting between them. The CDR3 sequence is CAWSVLVEAFF. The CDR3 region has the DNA TGTGCCTGGAGTGTACTAGTTGAAGCTTTCTTT.